A single T cell receptor (beta chain) is shown here with its context. As yet, its antigen is unknown. Next came a second PCR, run for 7 to 11 cycles, which used a sample-barcoded 5' primer along with a J-beta primer mix. TCRdb itself ran the 5' RACE reads through MiXCR, one entry per CDR3 protein. Here the sample spans more than 900,000 distinct CDR3 sequences, under 30% being singletons. The data stem from a study of blood T cells in healthy people across ages. For the study at large: About one barcoded beta molecule was captured per two T cells (by template switching). Study-wide results and caveats: It was not known whether donors were CMV positive (a possible confounder of expanded clonotype changes). Roughly linear declines in TCR beta diversity per million T cells occurred with age.

The germline gives CDR1 MNHEY, CDR2 SVGAGI. The CDR3 contains 15 residues. The same data also went into a second study, on T cells of mothers and their children. That work adds: The M1S primer of the second PCR added sample barcodes and 2-4 random nucleotides.

This clonotype was sampled from a girl aged 2-15 years in good health. The sequencing sample was made of blood. The chain is built from TRBV6-5 and TRBJ2-5; 9 nucleotides match TRBD2. TRBJ2-7 matches the DNA end more closely, so the J call is doubtful. The CDR3 DNA is TGTGCCAGCAGTTATCGGGCGGGAGGGAGGGTCGAGCAGTACTTC. Encoded protein: CASSYRAGGRVEQYF.